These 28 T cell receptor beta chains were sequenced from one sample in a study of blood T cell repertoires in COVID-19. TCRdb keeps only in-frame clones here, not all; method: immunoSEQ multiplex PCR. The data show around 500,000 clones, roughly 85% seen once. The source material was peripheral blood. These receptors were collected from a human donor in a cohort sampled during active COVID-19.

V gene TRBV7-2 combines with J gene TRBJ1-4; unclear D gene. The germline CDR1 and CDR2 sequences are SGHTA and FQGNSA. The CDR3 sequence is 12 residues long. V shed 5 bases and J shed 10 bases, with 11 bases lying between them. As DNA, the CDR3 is TGTGCCAGCAGCCGGGTAGTTGGAAAACTGTTTTTT. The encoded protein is CASSRVVGKLFF.

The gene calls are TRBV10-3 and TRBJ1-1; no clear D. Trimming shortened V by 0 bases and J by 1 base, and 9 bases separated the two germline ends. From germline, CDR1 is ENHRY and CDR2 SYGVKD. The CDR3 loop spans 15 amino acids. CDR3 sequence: CAISESSAGNTEAFF. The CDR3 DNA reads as TGTGCCATCAGTGAGTCTTCGGCGGGGAACACTGAAGCTTTCTTT.

CDR3 sequence (DNA): TGTGCCAGCAGTCGACAGGGGGCGTATAACGAGCAGTACTTC. Translation gives CASSRQGAYNEQYF. The chain has TRBV11-3 and TRBJ2-7; 10 bases match TRBD1. This CDR3 spans 14 amino acids. Germline trimming cut 6 bases from V and 5 bases from J; bases unmatched to any gene: 7. CDR1 and CDR2 (germline): SGHNT, YENEEA. Using reference TRBV11-3 and TRBJ2-7 for the parts outside the CDR3, the full variable domain is EAGVVQSPRYKIIEKKQPVAFWCNPISGHNTLYWYLQNLGQGPELLIRYENEEAVDDSQLPKDRFSAERLKGVDSTLKIQPAELGDSAVYLCASSRQGAYNEQYFGPGTRLTVT.

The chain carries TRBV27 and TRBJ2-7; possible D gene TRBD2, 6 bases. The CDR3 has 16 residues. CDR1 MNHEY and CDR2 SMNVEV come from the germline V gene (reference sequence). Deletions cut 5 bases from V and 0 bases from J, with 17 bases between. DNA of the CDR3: TGTGCCAGCAGTAGGGAGTGGGACTCCCGCTCCTACGAGCAGTACTTC. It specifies CASSREWDSRSYEQYF.

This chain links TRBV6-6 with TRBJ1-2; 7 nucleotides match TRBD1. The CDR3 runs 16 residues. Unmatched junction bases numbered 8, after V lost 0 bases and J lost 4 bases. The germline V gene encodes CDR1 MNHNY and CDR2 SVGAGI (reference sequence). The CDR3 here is CASSYSPGQTTYGYTF. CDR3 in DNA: TGTGCCAGCAGTTACTCCCCGGGACAGACAACCTATGGCTACACCTTC.

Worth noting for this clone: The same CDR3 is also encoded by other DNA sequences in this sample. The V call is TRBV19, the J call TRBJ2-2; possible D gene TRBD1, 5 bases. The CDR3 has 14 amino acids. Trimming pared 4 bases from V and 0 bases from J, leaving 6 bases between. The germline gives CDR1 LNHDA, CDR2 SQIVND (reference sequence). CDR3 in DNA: TGTGCCAGTAGTACACAGGCGAACACCGGGGAGCTGTTTTTT. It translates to CASSTQANTGELFF.

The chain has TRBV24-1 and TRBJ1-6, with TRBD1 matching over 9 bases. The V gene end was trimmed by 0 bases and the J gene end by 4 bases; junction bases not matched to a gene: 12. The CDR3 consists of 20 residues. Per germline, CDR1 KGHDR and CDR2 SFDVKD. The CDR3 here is CATSDLRYGDRADYNSPLHF. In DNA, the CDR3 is TGTGCCACCAGTGATTTGAGATACGGGGACAGGGCCGATTATAATTCACCCCTCCACTTT.

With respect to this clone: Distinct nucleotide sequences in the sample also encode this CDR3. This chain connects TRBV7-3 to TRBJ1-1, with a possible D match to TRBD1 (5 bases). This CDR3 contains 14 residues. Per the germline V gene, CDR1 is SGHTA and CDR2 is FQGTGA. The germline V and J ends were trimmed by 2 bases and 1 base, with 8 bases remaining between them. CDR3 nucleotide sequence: TGTGCCAGCAGCTTACAGGGCGGGAACACTGAAGCTTTCTTT. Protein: CASSLQGGNTEAFF.

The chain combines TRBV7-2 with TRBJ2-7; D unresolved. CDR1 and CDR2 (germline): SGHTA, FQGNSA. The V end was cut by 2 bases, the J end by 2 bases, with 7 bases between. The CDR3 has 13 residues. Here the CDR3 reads CASSLYQTYEQYF. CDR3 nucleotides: TGTGCCAGCAGCTTATATCAGACCTACGAGCAGTACTTC.

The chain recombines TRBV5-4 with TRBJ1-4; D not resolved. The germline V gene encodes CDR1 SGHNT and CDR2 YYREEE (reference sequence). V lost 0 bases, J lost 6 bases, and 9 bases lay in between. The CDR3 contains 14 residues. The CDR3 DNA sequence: TGTGCCAGCAGCTTGGTAGGGAGCGATGAAAAACTGTTTTTT. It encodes CASSLVGSDEKLFF.

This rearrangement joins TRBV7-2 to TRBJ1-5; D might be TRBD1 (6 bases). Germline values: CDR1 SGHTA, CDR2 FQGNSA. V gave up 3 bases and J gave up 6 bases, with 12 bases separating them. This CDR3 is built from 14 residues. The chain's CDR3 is CASSFGQTGQPQHF. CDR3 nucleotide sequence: TGTGCCAGCAGCTTTGGACAGACGGGTCAGCCCCAGCATTTT.

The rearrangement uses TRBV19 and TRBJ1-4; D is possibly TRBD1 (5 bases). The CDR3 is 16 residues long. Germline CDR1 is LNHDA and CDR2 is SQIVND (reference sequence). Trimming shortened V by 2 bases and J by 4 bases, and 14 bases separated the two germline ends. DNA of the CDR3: TGTGCCAGTAGTATAAGGGGAGGAGGGAATAATGAAAAACTGTTTTTT. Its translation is CASSIRGGGNNEKLFF.

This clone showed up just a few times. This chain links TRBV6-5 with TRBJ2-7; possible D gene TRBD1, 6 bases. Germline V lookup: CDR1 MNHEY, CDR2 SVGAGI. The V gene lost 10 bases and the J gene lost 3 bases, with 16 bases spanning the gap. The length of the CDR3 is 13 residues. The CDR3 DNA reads TGTGCCACCAAAAGAAGGGGGTACTACGAGCAGTACTTC. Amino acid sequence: CATKRRGYYEQYF.

CDR3 loop: CASRLTGSGTDTQYF. In nucleotides, the CDR3 is TGTGCCAGCAGGTTGACAGGGAGCGGCACAGATACGCAGTATTTT. The chain uses TRBV3-1 (or the pseudogene TRBV3-2) and TRBJ2-3, with TRBD1 matching over 7 bases. Germline values: CDR1 LGHDT, CDR2 YNNKEL (reference sequence). V shed 6 bases, J shed 1 base, and the junction held 7 bases outside the gene matches. There are 15 residues in the CDR3.

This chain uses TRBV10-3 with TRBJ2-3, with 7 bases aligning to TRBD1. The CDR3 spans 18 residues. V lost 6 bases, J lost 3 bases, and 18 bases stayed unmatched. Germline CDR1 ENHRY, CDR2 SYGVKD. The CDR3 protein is CAISTTAPLGQLTDTQYF. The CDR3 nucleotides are TGTGCCATCAGCACAACCGCCCCCCTGGGACAGTTAACAGATACGCAGTATTTT.

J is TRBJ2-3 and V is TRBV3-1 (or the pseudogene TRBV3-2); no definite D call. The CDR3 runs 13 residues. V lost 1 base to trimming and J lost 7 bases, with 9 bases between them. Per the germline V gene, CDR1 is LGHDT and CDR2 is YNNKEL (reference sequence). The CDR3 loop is CASSQGPTNTQYF. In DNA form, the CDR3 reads TGTGCCAGCAGCCAAGGGCCGACAAATACGCAGTATTTT.

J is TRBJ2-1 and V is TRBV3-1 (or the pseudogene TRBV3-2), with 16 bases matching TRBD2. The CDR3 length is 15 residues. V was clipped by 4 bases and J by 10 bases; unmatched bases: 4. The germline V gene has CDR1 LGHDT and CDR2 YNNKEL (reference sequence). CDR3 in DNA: TGTGCCAGCAGCCCACCGGGACTAGCGGGAGGGGAGCAGTTCTTC. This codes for CASSPPGLAGGEQFF.

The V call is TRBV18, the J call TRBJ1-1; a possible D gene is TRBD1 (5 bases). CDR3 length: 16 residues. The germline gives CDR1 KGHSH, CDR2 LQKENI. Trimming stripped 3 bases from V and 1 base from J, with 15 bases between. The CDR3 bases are TGTGCCAGCTCACCTATGGGGCTACCGGAGAACACTGAAGCTTTCTTT. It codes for CASSPMGLPENTEAFF.

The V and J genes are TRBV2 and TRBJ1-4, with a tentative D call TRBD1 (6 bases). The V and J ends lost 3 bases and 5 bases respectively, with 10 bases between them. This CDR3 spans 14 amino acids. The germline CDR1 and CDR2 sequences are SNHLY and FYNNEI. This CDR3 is CASSDGQRNEKLFF. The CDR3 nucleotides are TGTGCCAGCAGTGATGGACAGAGAAATGAAAAACTGTTTTTT.

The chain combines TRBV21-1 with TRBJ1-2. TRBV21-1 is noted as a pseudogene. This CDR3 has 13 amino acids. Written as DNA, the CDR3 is TGTGCCAGCAGCCGAGGCACTAACTATGGCTACACCTTC. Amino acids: CASSRGTNYGYTF.

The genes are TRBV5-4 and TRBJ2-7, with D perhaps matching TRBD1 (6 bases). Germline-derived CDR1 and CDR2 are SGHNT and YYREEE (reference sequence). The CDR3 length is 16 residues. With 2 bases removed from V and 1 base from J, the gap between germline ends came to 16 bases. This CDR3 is CASSFGNRAKSYEQYF. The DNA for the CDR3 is TGTGCCAGCAGCTTCGGTAACAGGGCAAAATCCTACGAGCAGTACTTC.

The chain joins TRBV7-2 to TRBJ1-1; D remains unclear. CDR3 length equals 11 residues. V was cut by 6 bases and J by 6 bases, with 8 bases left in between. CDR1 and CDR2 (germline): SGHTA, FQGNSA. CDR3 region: CASRRRSEAFF. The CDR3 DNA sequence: TGTGCCAGCAGGAGGAGGTCTGAAGCTTTCTTT.

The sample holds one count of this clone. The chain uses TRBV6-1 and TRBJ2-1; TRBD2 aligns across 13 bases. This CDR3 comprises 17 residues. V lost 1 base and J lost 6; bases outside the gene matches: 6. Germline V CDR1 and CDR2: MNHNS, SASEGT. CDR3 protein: CASSEGGGTSGTNEQFF. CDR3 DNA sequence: TGTGCCAGCAGTGAAGGGGGCGGGACTAGCGGGACCAATGAGCAGTTCTTC.

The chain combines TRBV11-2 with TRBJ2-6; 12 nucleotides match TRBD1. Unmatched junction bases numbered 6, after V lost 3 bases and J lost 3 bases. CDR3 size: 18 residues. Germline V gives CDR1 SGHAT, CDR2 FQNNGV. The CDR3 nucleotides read TGTGCCAGCAGCTTCGGGACAGGGGGCGTTAGTGGGGCCAACGTCCTGACTTTC. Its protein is CASSFGTGGVSGANVLTF.

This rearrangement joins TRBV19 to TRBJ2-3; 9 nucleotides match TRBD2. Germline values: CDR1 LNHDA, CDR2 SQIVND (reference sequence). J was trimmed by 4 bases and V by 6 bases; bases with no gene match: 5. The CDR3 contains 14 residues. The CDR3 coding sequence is TGTGCCAGTAGCGCTAGCGGGGTACCAGATACGCAGTATTTT. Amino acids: CASSASGVPDTQYF. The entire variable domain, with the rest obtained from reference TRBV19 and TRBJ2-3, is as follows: DGGITQSPKYLFRKEGQNVTLSCEQNLNHDAMYWYRQDPGQGLRLIYYSQIVNDFQKGDIAEGYSVSREKKESFPLTVTSAQKNPTAFYLCASSASGVPDTQYFGPGTRLTVL.

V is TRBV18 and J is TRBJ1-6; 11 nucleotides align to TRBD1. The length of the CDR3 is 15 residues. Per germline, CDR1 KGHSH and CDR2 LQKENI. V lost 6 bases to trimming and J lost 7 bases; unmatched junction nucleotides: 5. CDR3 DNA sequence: TGTGCCAGCTCCGACCGGGACAGGGGGAATTCACCCCTCCACTTT. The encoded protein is CASSDRDRGNSPLHF.

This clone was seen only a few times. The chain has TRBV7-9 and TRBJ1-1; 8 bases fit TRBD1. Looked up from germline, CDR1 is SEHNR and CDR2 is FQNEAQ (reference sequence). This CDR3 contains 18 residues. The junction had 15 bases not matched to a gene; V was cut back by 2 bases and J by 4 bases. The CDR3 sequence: CASSLPRAGGDSGTEAFF. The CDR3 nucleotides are TGTGCCAGCAGCTTACCTCGGGCAGGGGGCGATTCGGGCACTGAAGCTTTCTTT.

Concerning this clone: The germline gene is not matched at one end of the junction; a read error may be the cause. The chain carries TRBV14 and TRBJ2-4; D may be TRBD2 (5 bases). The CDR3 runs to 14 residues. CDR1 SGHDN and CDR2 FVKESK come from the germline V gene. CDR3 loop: CASSRSPDSLEADF. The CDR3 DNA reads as TGTGCCAGCAGCCGATCACCGGACTCCTTAGAAGCGGACTTC.